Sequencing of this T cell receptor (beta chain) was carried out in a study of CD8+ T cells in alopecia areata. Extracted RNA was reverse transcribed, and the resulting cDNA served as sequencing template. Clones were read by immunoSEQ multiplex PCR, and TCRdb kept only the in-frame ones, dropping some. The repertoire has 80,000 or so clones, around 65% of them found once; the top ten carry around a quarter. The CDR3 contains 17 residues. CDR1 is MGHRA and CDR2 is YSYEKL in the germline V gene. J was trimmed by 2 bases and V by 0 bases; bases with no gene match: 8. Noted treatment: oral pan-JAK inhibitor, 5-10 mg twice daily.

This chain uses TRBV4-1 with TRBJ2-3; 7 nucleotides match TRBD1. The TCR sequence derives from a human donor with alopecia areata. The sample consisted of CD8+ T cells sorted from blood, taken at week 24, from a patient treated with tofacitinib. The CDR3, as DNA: TGCGCCAGCAGCCAAGACGAACAGGGGCTGGTCACAGATACGCAGTATTTT. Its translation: CASSQDEQGLVTDTQYF.